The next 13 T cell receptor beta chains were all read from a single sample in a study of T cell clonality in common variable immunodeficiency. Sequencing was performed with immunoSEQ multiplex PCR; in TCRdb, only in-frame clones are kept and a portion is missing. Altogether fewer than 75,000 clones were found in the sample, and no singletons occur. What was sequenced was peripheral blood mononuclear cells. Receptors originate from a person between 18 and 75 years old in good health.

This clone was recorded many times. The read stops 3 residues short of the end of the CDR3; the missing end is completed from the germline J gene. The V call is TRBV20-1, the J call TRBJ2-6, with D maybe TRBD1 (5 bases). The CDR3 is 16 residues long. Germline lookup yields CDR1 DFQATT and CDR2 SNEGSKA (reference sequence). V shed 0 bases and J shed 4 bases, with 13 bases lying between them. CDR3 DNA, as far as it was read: TGCAGTGCTAGAGATTGGGGCGTGCCCGGGGCCAACGTC. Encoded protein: CSARDWGVPGANV. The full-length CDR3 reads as CSARDWGVPGANVLTF.

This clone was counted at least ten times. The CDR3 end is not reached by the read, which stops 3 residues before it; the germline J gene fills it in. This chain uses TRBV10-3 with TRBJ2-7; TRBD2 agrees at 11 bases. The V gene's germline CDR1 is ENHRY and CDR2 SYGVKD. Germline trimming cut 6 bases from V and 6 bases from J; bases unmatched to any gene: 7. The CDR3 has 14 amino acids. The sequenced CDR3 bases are TGTGCCATCAGAGGTAGCGGGGGGGTCCTCGAG. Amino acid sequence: CAIRGSGGVLE. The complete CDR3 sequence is CAIRGSGGVLEQYF.

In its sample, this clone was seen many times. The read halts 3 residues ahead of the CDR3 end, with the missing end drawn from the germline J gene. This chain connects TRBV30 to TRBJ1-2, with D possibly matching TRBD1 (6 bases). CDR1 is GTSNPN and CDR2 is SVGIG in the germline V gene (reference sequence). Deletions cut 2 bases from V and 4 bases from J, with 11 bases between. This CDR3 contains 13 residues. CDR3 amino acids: CAWSLTGGYGYTF. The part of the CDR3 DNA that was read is TGTGCCTGGAGTCTGACAGGAGGCTATGGC.

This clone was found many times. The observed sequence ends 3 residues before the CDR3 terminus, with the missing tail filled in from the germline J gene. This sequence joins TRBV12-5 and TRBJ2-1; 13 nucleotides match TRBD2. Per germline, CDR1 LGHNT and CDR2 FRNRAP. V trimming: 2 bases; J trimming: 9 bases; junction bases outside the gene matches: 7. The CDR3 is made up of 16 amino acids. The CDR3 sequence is CASGLQTSGRAFEQFF. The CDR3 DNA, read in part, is TGTGCTAGTGGTTTGCAAACTAGCGGGAGGGCCTTTGAG.

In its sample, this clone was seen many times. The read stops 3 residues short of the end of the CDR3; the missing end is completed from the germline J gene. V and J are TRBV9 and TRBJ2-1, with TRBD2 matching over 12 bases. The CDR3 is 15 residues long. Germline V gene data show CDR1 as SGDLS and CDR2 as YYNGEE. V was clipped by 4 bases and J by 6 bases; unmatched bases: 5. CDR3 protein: CASSPLAGGPNEQFF. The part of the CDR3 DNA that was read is TGTGCCAGCAGCCCCCTAGCGGGAGGGCCCAATGAG.

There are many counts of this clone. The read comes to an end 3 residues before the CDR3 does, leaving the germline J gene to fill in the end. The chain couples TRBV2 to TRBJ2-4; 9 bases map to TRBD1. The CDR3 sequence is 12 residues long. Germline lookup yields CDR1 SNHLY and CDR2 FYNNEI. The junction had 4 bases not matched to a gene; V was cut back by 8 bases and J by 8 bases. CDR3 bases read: TGTGCCAGCCTAGGGGACAGGGACATT. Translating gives CASLGDRDI. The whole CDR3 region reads CASLGDRDIQYF. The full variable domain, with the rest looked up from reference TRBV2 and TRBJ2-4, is EPEVTQTPSHQVTQMGQEVILRCVPISNHLYFYWYRQILGQKVEFLVSFYNNEISEKSEIFDDQFSVERPDGSNFTLKIRSTKLEDSAMYFCASLGDRDIQYFGAGTRLSVL.

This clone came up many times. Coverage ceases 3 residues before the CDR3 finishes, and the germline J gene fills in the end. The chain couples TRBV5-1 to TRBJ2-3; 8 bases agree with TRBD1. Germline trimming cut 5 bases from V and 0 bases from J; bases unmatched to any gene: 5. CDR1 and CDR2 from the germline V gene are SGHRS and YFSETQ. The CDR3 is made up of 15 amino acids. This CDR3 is CASSPGQGSTDTQYF. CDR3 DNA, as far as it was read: TGCGCCAGCAGTCCCGGACAGGGTAGCACAGATACG. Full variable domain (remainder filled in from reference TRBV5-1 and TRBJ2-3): KAGVTQTPRYLIKTRGQQVTLSCSPISGHRSVSWYQQTPGQGLQFLFEYFSETQRNKGNFPGRFSGRQFSNSRSEMNVSTLELGDSALYLCASSPGQGSTDTQYFGPGTRLTVL.

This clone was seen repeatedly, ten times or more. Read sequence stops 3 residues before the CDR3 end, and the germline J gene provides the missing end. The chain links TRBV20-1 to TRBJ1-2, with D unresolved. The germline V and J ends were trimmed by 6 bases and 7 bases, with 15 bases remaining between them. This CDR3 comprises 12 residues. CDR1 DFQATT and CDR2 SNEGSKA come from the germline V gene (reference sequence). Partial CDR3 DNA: TGCAGTGCCGCAATGGTTACCGGTGGC. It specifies CSAAMVTGG. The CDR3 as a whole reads CSAAMVTGGYTF.

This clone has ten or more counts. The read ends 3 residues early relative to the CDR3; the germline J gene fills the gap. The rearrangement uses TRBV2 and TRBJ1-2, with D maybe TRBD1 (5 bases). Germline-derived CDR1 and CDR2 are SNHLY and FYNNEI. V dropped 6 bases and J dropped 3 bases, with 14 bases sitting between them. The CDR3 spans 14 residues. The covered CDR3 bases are TGTGCCAGCAGCGAGGGGAGTCGGTACTATGGC. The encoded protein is CASSEGSRYYG. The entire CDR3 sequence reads CASSEGSRYYGYTF.

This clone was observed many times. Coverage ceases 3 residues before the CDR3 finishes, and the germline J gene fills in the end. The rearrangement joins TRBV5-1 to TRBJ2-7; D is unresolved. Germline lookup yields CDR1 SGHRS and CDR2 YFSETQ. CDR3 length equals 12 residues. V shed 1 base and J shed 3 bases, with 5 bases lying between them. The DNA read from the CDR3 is TGCGCCAGCAGCTTGTCGGGCTACGAG. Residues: CASSLSGYE. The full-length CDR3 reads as CASSLSGYEQYF.

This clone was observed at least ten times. The sequenced part of the CDR3 DNA is TGTGCCAGCAGTCACACGAATTCACCC. Encoded protein: CASSHTNSP. The entire CDR3 reads CASSHTNSPLHF. The chain uses TRBV14 and TRBJ1-6; D unresolved. The CDR3 end falls 3 residues outside the read, so it is completed with the germline J gene. Trimming took 6 bases from V and 7 from J, leaving 7 bases between them. Germline CDR1 and CDR2: SGHDN and FVKESK. This CDR3 has 12 amino acids.

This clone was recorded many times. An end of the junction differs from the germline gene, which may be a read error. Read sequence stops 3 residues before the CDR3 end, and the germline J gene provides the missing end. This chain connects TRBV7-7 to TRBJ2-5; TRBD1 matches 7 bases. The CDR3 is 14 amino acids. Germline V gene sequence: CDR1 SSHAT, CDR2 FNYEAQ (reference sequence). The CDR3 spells CASSPPDREETQYF. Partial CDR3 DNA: TGTGCTAGCAGCCCCCCCGACAGGGAGGAGACC.

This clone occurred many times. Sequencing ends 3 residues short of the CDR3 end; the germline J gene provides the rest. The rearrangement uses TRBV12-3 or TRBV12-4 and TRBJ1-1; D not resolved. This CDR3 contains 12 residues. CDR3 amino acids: CASTEDTFEAFF. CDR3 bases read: TGTGCCAGCACCGAAGACACCTTCGAA.